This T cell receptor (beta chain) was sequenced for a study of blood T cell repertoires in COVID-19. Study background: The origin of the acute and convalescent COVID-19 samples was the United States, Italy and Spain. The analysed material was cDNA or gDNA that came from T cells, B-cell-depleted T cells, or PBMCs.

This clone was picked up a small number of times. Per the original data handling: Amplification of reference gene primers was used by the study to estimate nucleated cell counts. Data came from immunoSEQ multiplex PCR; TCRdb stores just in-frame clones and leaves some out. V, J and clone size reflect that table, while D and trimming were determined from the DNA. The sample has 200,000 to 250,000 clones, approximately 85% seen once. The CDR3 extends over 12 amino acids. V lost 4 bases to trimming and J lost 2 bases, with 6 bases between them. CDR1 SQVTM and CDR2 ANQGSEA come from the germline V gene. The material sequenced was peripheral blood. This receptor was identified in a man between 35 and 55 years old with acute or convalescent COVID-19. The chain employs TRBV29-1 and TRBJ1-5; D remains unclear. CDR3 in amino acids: CSVAEGNQPQHF. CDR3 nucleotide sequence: TGCAGCGTTGCGGAGGGCAATCAGCCCCAGCATTTT.